The 12 T cell receptor beta chains below all came from one sample that was sequenced in a study of T cell responses to AZD1222 COVID-19 vaccine. The table came from immunoSEQ multiplex PCR; TCRdb's copy has only in-frame clones and leaves some out. Among 91,000 or so clones listed, more than 85% were seen once. Sequenced here: peripheral blood, sampled 28 days after the second AZD1222 dose. These receptors were collected from an adult who received the AZD1222 COVID-19 vaccine.

V usage is TRBV24-1 and J usage is TRBJ1-2; 8 bases map to TRBD1. CDR1 and CDR2 (germline): KGHDR, SFDVKD. The CDR3 contains 13 residues. V lost 5 bases to trimming and J lost 2 bases; unmatched junction nucleotides: 0. The CDR3 protein is CATSAGGNYGYTF. The CDR3 DNA follows: TGTGCCACCAGTGCAGGGGGCAACTATGGCTACACCTTC.

A single count supports this clone. The CDR3 DNA sequence: TGCACCAGCAGCCAAGAGGAGCTTAACTATGGCTACACCTTC. Residues: CTSSQEELNYGYTF. The chain uses TRBV1 and TRBJ1-2. TRBV1 is recorded as a pseudogene. CDR3 length equals 14 residues.

The CDR3 DNA follows: TGCGCCAGCAGACCCACTCTGAATTCACCCCTCCACTTT. Protein: CASRPTLNSPLHF. V usage is TRBV10-2 and J usage is TRBJ1-6; D is undetermined. Germline lookup yields CDR1 WSHSY and CDR2 SAAADI. The V end lost 6 bases, the J end lost 7 bases, and 10 bases lay between the germline ends. This CDR3 is 13 amino acids long.

This chain links TRBV6-1 with TRBJ1-5; no clear D gene. The germline V gene has CDR1 MNHNS and CDR2 SASEGT. The CDR3 sequence is 15 residues long. V lost 1 base and J 8 bases, leaving 15 bases between the germline ends. The CDR3 bases are TGTGCCAGCAGTGAAGGTCTGGAGAGACGCGAGCCCCAGCATTTT. Encoded protein: CASSEGLERREPQHF.

CDR3 residues: CASSIQLMNTEAFF. The DNA of the CDR3 is TGTGCCAGTAGTATACAACTCATGAACACTGAAGCTTTCTTT. The chain uses TRBV19 and TRBJ1-1, with D unresolved. V was trimmed by 2 bases and J by 0 bases, leaving 7 bases between them. The CDR3 consists of 14 residues. Looked up from germline, CDR1 is LNHDA and CDR2 is SQIVND (reference sequence).

This chain connects TRBV6-2 or TRBV6-3 to TRBJ2-2; 7 bases are a match to TRBD1. Trimming removed 4 bases from V and 4 bases from J; junction bases left unmatched: 6. The CDR3 extends over 15 amino acids. Germline CDR1 MNHEY, CDR2 SVGEGT. The CDR3 nucleotides read TGTGCCAGCAGTTGGAACAGGGGTTCCACCGGGGAGCTGTTTTTT. This encodes CASSWNRGSTGELFF.

The chain carries TRBV19 and TRBJ2-5; weak D call: TRBD2 (6 bases). The CDR3 contains 15 residues. Germline assignment: CDR1 LNHDA and CDR2 SQIVND (reference sequence). V dropped 3 bases and J dropped 2 bases, with 13 bases sitting between them. The CDR3 DNA follows: TGTGCCAGTAGTATGGTGCGGGGCCCTCAAGAGACCCAGTACTTC. Residues: CASSMVRGPQETQYF.

V and J are TRBV9 and TRBJ2-7; possible D gene TRBD1, 5 bases. Germline V CDR1 and CDR2: SGDLS, YYNGEE. CDR3 length equals 14 residues. Between the trimmed V and J ends, which lost 0 bases and 1 base, there was a span of 8 bases. DNA of the CDR3: TGTGCCAGCAGCGTAGCTACAGGATCCTACGAGCAGTACTTC. Amino acids: CASSVATGSYEQYF. The whole variable domain, remainder taken from reference TRBV9 and TRBJ2-7, is DSGVTQTPKHLITATGQRVTLRCSPRSGDLSVYWYQQSLDQGLQFLIQYYNGEERAKGNILERFSAQQFPDLHSELNLSSLELGDSALYFCASSVATGSYEQYFGPGTRLTVT.

The V and J genes are TRBV15 and TRBJ1-1, with D tentatively TRBD1 (5 bases). Per germline, CDR1 LNHNV and CDR2 YYDKDF (reference sequence). V lost 2 bases and J 3 bases, leaving 10 bases between the germline ends. The CDR3 sequence is 14 residues long. CDR3 in DNA: TGTGCCACCAGCAGACTTGGGGCGGACACTGAAGCTTTCTTT. Its translation is CATSRLGADTEAFF.

This chain connects TRBV6-5 to TRBJ1-5; D possibly corresponds to TRBD1 (5 bases). The CDR3 contains 15 residues. Germline assignment: CDR1 MNHEY and CDR2 SVGAGI. V lost 6 bases, J lost 0 bases, and 12 bases lay in between. The CDR3 DNA reads TGTGCCAGCAGAGGACGACAGAATAGCAATCAGCCCCAGCATTTT. Its protein product is CASRGRQNSNQPQHF.

The CDR3 sequence: CASSPTQGGNYGYTF. The CDR3 coding sequence is TGTGCCAGCAGCCCAACACAGGGGGGCAACTATGGCTACACCTTC. This chain joins TRBV9 and TRBJ1-2; 8 bases align to TRBD1. CDR3 length: 15 amino acids. CDR1 SGDLS and CDR2 YYNGEE come from the germline V gene. The V gene end was trimmed by 4 bases and the J gene end by 2 bases; junction bases not matched to a gene: 7.

V is TRBV5-1 and J is TRBJ1-6, with a tentative D call TRBD1 (5 bases). The CDR3 totals 16 residues. Between the trimmed V and J ends, which lost 2 bases and 5 bases, there was a span of 14 bases. Germline V lookup: CDR1 SGHRS, CDR2 YFSETQ. This CDR3 reads CASSLGDSGHNSPLHF. The CDR3 nucleotides read TGCGCCAGCAGCTTAGGCGACAGCGGACATAATTCACCCCTCCACTTT.